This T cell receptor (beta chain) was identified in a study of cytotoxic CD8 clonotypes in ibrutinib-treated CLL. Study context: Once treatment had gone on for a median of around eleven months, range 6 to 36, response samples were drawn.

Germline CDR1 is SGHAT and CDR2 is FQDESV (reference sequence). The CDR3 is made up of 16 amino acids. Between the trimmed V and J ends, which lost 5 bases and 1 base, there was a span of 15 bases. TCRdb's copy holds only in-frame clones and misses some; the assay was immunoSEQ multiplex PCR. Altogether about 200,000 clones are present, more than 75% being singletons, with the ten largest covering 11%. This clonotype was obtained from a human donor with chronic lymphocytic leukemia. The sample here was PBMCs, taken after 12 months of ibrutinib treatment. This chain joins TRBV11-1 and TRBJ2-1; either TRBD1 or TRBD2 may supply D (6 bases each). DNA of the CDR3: TGTGCCAGCAGCGCCAGGAGGGGGTGGTCCTACAATGAGCAGTTCTTC. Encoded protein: CASSARRGWSYNEQFF.